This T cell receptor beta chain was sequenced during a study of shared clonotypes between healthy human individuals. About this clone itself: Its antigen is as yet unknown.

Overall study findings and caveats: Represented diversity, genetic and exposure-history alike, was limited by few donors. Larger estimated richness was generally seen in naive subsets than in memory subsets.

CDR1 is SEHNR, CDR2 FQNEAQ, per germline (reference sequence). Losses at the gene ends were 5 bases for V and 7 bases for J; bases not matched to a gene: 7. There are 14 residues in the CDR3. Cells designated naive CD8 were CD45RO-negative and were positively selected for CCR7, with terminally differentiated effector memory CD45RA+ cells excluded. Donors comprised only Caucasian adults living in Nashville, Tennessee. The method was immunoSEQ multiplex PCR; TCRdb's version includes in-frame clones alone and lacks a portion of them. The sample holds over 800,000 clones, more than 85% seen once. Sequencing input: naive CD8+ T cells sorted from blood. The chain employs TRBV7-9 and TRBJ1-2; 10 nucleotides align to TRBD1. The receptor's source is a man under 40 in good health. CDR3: CASSARDRGPGYTF. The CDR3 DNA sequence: TGTGCCAGCAGCGCGAGGGACAGGGGCCCTGGCTACACCTTC.